This TCR beta chain was recovered during a study of tumor and adjacent non-tumor tissue in lung cancer. Across the study: The cohort had approximately 12 adenocarcinoma, 2 squamous cell and 1 small cell patients. Stage I to III disease affected 9 to 10 men and roughly 5 women aged about 31 to 76. Around 4.2 million productive TCRbeta reads were obtained per sample on average.

The CDR3 consists of 14 residues. CDR1 is SGHAT, CDR2 FQNNGV, per germline. Trimming took 5 bases from V and 12 from J; bases not matched to a gene: 12. Study-level results: Normal lung showed higher cumulative top 100 clone frequency than tumor.

A modified ARM-PCR protocol with three rounds of nested PCR amplified TCRbeta. Each CDR3 protein gets one entry after TCRdb re-called the multiplex PCR reads with MiXCR. Among roughly 120,000 distinct CDR3 sequences listed, around 80% were seen once. Points on this clonotype: Its specificity is unknown.

No cell sorting was done before RNA was extracted from the tissue. The clonotype comes from a woman aged 60-75 years with non-small cell lung cancer. The source material was lung tumor tissue. The chain is built from TRBV11-2 and TRBJ1-5; 8 positions match TRBD1. This CDR3 reads CASSRTGTDHLQHF. The CDR3 nucleotides are TGTGCCAGCAGCAGGACAGGGACTGATCATCTCCAGCATTTT.